Listed below are T cell receptor beta chains from one sample, sequenced in a study of tumor-infiltrating lymphocytes in primary liver carcinoma. MiXCR was run by TCRdb on the multiplex PCR reads, yielding one entry per CDR3 protein. Among over 100,000 distinct CDR3 sequences, around 70% were seen once, and the ten largest hold about 8%. Material for sequencing was tumor-adjacent normal liver tissue. These receptors all come from a woman aged 55 to 70 with primary liver carcinoma and hepatitis B virus infection. The CDR3 runs from the conserved cysteine through the conserved F or W. Each record gives: J gene, D gene, clone size, V gene, CDR3 DNA, CDR3 protein. The D gene is left open where the match is weak. Clone size is stated in some rows and not others, as once, few, many or a class when expanded.

TRBJ2-1,-,once,TRBV7-3,TGTGCCAGCGGCCAACTGGCTAGCGCCTACAATGAGCAGTTCTTC,CASGQLASAYNEQFF
TRBJ1-1,-,-,TRBV19,TGTGCCAGTAATCGAGGGAACACTGAAGCTTTCTTT,CASNRGNTEAFF
TRBJ1-5,-,once,TRBV29-1,TGCAGCGTGGCCACATGGGTAGGCAGCAATCAGCCCCAGCATTTT,CSVATWVGSNQPQHF
TRBJ2-6,-,-,TRBV13,TGTGCCAGCAGCTTAGTGCGGACATGGATGGCTGGGGCCAAAGTCCTGACTTTC,CASSLVRTWMAGAKVLTF
TRBJ2-1,-,few,TRBV9,TGTGCCAGCAGCGTAGTTGGGCCGCCGTTCTTC,CASSVVGPPFF
TRBJ2-7,TRBD2,-,TRBV12-3/TRBV12-4,TGTGCCAGCAGTTTCACTAGCGGGAGGAGGAACGGGCAGTACTTC,CASSFTSGRRNGQYF
TRBJ1-2,-,-,TRBV6-8,TGTGTCAGCAGCCTCCGGGACATACTGGTCTATGGCTACACCTTC,CVSSLRDILVYGYTF
TRBJ2-7,-,-,TRBV28,TGTGCCAGCAGCAGCTCCGGGACTTCCCCCCACGAGCAGTACTTC,CASSSSGTSPHEQYF
TRBJ1-4,-,-,TRBV28,TGTGTCAGCAGTTCAAAGGTGGGGAATGAAAAACTGTTTTTT,CVSSSKVGNEKLFF
TRBJ2-5,TRBD1,-,TRBV2,TGTGCCAGCAGTGCGGGACAGGCCGCCGGAGGAGAGACCCAGTACTTC,CASSAGQAAGGETQYF
TRBJ2-2,-,many,TRBV29-1,TGCAGCATTCTCCCACGGGGCGCGCCCACCGGGGAGCTGTTTTTT,CSILPRGAPTGELFF
TRBJ2-7,-,-,TRBV10-3,TGTGTCAATCAACAGCTGAGCTCCTACGAGCAGTATTTC,CVNQQLSSYEQYF
TRBJ2-1,TRBD2,-,TRBV29-1,TGCAGAGTTGCAGGGACTAGCGGGAAGTATGAGCAATTCTTC,CRVAGTSGKYEQFF
TRBJ1-6,TRBD1,-,TRBV5-1,TGCGCCAGCAGTTGGGACAGAAATAATTCACCAATCCACTTT,CASSWDRNNSPIHF
TRBJ2-2,-,-,TRBV9,TGTGCCAGCAGCGTAGAGGCGGCGAGATCCGGGGAGCTGTTTTTT,CASSVEAARSGELFF
TRBJ1-1,-,-,TRBV4-1,TGCGCCAGTAGCCAAGACTCACGGAGGGCCTTGAACACCGAAGCTTTCTTT,CASSQDSRRALNTEAFF
TRBJ2-4,-,-,TRBV11-2,TGTGCCAGCAGATTAGATCGAGGGGGAAACTTTCAGTACTTT,CASRLDRGGNFQYF
TRBJ2-4,TRBD2,-,TRBV11-2,TGTGCCAGCAGCCCACGCAGGCTACTAAGCGGGAGGGGCATTCTGTACTTC,CASSPRRLLSGRGILYF
TRBJ2-1,-,-,TRBV11-2,TGTGCCAGCTGCTTAGAACAACGGGGTATAGTCTACAATGAGCAGCTCTTC,CASCLEQRGIVYNEQLF
TRBJ1-5,-,-,TRBV20-1,TGCAGTGCTAGTAACCCGGGGGGGGGCAATCAGCCCCAGCATTTT,CSASNPGGGNQPQHF
TRBJ2-1,TRBD1,-,TRBV29-1,TGCAGCGTTCCCAAGGGGGCAGTGGTCTACAATGTGCAGTTCTTC,CSVPKGAVVYNVQFF
TRBJ2-7,-,-,TRBV9,TGTGCCAGCAGCGTAGGGGCGGACGAGCAGTACTTC,CASSVGADEQYF
TRBJ2-1,-,many,TRBV5-1,TGCGCCAGCAGCTTGATCGGGGGAAGCAATGAGCAGTTCTTC,CASSLIGGSNEQFF
TRBJ2-1,TRBD2,-,TRBV5-1,TGTGCCAGCAGCATTTCTAGCGGATCCTCCCACAATGAGCAGTTCTTC,CASSISSGSSHNEQFF
TRBJ2-3,-,many,TRBV28,TGTGCCAGCAGTTTGTTCGGGGGATCCAGCACAGATACGCAGTATTTT,CASSLFGGSSTDTQYF
TRBJ1-5,TRBD1,many,TRBV5-1,TGCGCCAGCAGCCCGGGACAGGGGCTAGGTGGGCAGCCCCAGCATTTT,CASSPGQGLGGQPQHF
TRBJ1-1,-,-,TRBV28,TGTGCCAGCAGCCGGGGACGGGACATCGAAGCTTTCTTT,CASSRGRDIEAFF
TRBJ2-2,TRBD1,many,TRBV4-1,TGCGCCAGCAGCAGACAGGGGGCCGGGGAGCTGTTTTTT,CASSRQGAGELFF
TRBJ2-1,-,-,TRBV12-3/TRBV12-4,TGTGCCAGCAGTAGCGGCTTCAGCTCCTGCAATGAGCGGTTCTTC,CASSSGFSSCNERFF
TRBJ1-1,-,-,TRBV28,TGTGCCAGCAGGGGGGAGGGATTGAACACTGAAGCTTTCTTC,CASRGEGLNTEAFF
TRBJ2-3,TRBD2,-,TRBV11-2,TGTGCCAGCAGCTCCCCCGTCACTAGCGTGAACACAGATACGCAGTATTTT,CASSSPVTSVNTDTQYF
TRBJ1-5,-,once,TRBV7-2,TGTGCCAGCAGCCCTACCCTCATGGGTGGTCAGCCCCAGCATTTT,CASSPTLMGGQPQHF
TRBJ2-7,TRBD1,-,TRBV11-2,TGTGCCAGCAGCTTCGGGACAGGCAGAACCTATGAGCAGTACTTC,CASSFGTGRTYEQYF
TRBJ2-1,TRBD1,-,TRBV5-1,TGCGCCAGCAGCCTGGGACCCGGTGGGGACAGGGGGCGCAATGAGCAGTTCTTC,CASSLGPGGDRGRNEQFF
TRBJ2-3,-,-,TRBV11-2,TGTGCCAGTAGCTCCTTGAGGGGGGGGGGCGCAGATACGCAGTATTTT,CASSSLRGGGADTQYF
TRBJ1-1,-,-,TRBV10-1,TGCGCCAGCAGTGAATCGAAGAGAGGACCCCTTTTCTTT,CASSESKRGPLFF
TRBJ2-3,-,once,TRBV12-3/TRBV12-4,TGTGCCAGCAGTTTAAGGGGGCGGGGGGTGTATACGCAATATTTT,CASSLRGRGVYTQYF